The T cell receptor beta chain under discussion was sequenced for a study of shared clonotypes between healthy human individuals. Sequencing used immunoSEQ multiplex PCR; TCRdb keeps in-frame clones, though not all of them. The sample holds some 2,100,000 clones, roughly 91% seen once. Positively selected for CCR7, the CD45RO-negative cells used as naive CD8 cells excluded terminally differentiated effector memory CD45RA+ cells. The V gene end was trimmed by 4 bases and the J gene end by 3 bases; junction bases not matched to a gene: 18. CDR3 length: 18 amino acids. Germline-derived CDR1 and CDR2 are SGHDT and YYEEEE.

This TCR was sampled from a man in his late teens or twenties in good health. Some clones in this sample may be carry-over from other donors' samples. The rearrangement joins TRBV5-6 to TRBJ2-5; 7 bases map to TRBD2. Sequencing was performed on naive CD8+ T cells from PBMCs. The CDR3 DNA is TGTGCCAGCAGCCCAGGACTAGATAACGACGAGATGGAAGAGACCCAGTACTTC. As protein: CASSPGLDNDEMEETQYF.